This entry features one T cell receptor (beta chain) sequence. The sample belongs to a study of T-cell reconstitution after alpha-beta-depleted transplantation in children. The germline gives CDR1 SGHAT, CDR2 FQNNGV. The CDR3 contains 15 residues. V lost 5 bases and J lost 1, with 14 bases in between. Unique molecular identifiers tagged the TCRbeta library. Each CDR3 protein gets one entry after TCRdb re-called the PCR reads with MiXCR. The sample holds approximately 520,000 distinct CDR3 sequences, about 30% seen once. This sequence joins TRBV11-2 and TRBJ1-1; D not resolved. The sample consisted of PBMCs from the stem cell graft donor, taken from the stem cell graft. This receptor was taken from a human donor who donated a stem cell graft to a child with aplastic anemia. CDR3 nucleotides: TGTGCCAGCAGCCCAAGGACGGTGGGGAACACTGAAGCTTTCTTT. Translated: CASSPRTVGNTEAFF.